This TCR beta chain was captured in a study of regulatory T cells in long-lasting Graves disease. Study observations and caveats: Compared with new cases, persistent Graves' patients showed reduced TCR diversity. The researchers studied only peripheral blood, not thyroid tissue.

Documented time point: newly diagnosed GD, antithyroid drugs for less than 3 months. The authors made the TCR library using RNA they extracted from PBMCs. Graves' disease diagnoses used American Thyroid Association guidelines. Trimming left V 2 bases short and J 6 bases short, with 11 bases between. Germline lookup yields CDR1 SGHTA and CDR2 FQGNSA. CDR3 length: 14 residues. iRepertoire HTBI primers and Arm-PCR of CDR3 regions built TCR beta libraries. TCRdb reprocessed the multiplex PCR reads with MiXCR, giving one entry per CDR3 protein. The table shows 510,000 or so distinct CDR3 sequences, with 12% occurring only once. This clonotype was picked up many times. The antigen is not known. This sample also belongs to another study, concerning T cells in Graves' hyperthyroidism and ophthalmopathy.

This sequence was found in a woman aged 25 to 39 with Graves disease. Material: peripheral blood mononuclear cells (PBMCs), obtained at new diagnosis, from a patient treated with antithyroid drugs. The rearrangement uses TRBV7-2 and TRBJ2-1, with a tentative D call TRBD1 (5 bases). The CDR3 sequence: CASSLTGTGNEQFF. CDR3 coding DNA: TGTGCCAGCAGCTTAACAGGAACTGGCAATGAGCAGTTCTTC.